The clone carrying this T cell receptor beta chain was counted at least ten times. The study defined stable Graves' hyperthyroidism as no ophthalmopathy progression within 18 months. These data belong to a study of T cells in Graves' hyperthyroidism and ophthalmopathy. The CDR3 loop spans 13 amino acids. Germline V gene data show CDR1 as GTSNPN and CDR2 as SVGIG (reference sequence). Trimming shortened V by 3 bases and J by 1 base, and 7 bases separated the two germline ends. RNA transcripts provided the source from which TCR beta CDR3 regions were amplified. Using the HTBI primer set, a first-round RT-PCR was run on the TCR CDR3. TCRdb analysed the multiplex PCR reads with MiXCR anew, one entry per CDR3 protein. The sample yields a few hundred thousand distinct CDR3 sequences, just under 15% seen once.

The receptor was derived from a woman in her thirties with Graves' hyperthyroidism. The V gene is TRBV30, the J gene TRBJ1-3; D not resolved. The sequencing input was blood. In DNA form, the CDR3 reads TGTGCCTGGAGACAGAAATCTGGAAACACCATATATTTT. Encoded protein: CAWRQKSGNTIYF.